The 14 T cell receptor beta chains in this list originate from one sample, sequenced in a study of shared clonotypes between healthy human individuals. Profiled with immunoSEQ multiplex PCR; TCRdb holds only in-frame clones, not every one. Among approximately 500,000 clones listed, 95% to 97% were seen once. The sequencing input was naive CD4+ T cells sorted from blood. Subset in this sample: CD45RA+ positively selected. These receptors originate from a woman younger than 45 in good health.

This chain joins TRBV5-6 and TRBJ2-2; D is perhaps TRBD1 (6 bases). The V gene lost 2 bases and the J gene lost 2 bases, with 10 bases spanning the gap. Germline-derived CDR1 and CDR2 are SGHDT and YYEEEE. This CDR3 is 15 amino acids long. As DNA, the CDR3 is TGTGCCAGCAGCTTCCAGGGGCGCAACACCGGGGAGCTGTTTTTT. Amino acid sequence: CASSFQGRNTGELFF.

The V and J genes are TRBV7-8 and TRBJ2-7; D gene unclear. The CDR3 runs 13 residues. V lost 2 bases, J lost 5 bases, and 10 bases lay in between. Germline V gene data show CDR1 as SGHVS and CDR2 as FQNEAQ. The DNA for the CDR3 is TGTGCCAGCAGCTTAACTAATCGGAACGAGCAGTACTTC. Protein sequence: CASSLTNRNEQYF.

The chain carries TRBV5-1 and TRBJ2-7; D uncertain. The CDR3 totals 13 residues. V was pared by 0 bases and J by 5 bases, with 9 bases between. Germline CDR1 is SGHRS and CDR2 is YFSETQ. The CDR3 is CASSLVGRHEQYF. The CDR3 bases are TGCGCCAGCAGCTTGGTCGGTAGACACGAGCAGTACTTC.

The J gene is TRBJ1-1, the V gene TRBV6-6; D unresolved. The V and J ends lost 7 bases and 0 bases respectively, with 9 bases between them. This CDR3 has 13 amino acids. Germline V CDR1 and CDR2: MNHNY, SVGAGI (reference sequence). The CDR3 DNA is TGTGCCAGCACCGCTATTATGAACACTGAAGCTTTCTTT. Protein sequence: CASTAIMNTEAFF.

The gene calls are TRBV25-1 and TRBJ2-5; D tentatively reads TRBD1 or TRBD2 (5 bases each). Gene TRBJ2-7 matches the end of the DNA better, so the J call may be wrong. This CDR3 region has 15 residues. Germline V gene sequence: CDR1 MGHDK, CDR2 SYGVNS. CDR3 sequence: CASSEWGYLSNEQYF. Here the CDR3 DNA reads TGTGCCAGCAGTGAATGGGGGTATCTATCAAACGAGCAGTACTTC.

This clone was seen a single time. The chain is built from TRBV6-5 and TRBJ2-1; D might be TRBD1 or TRBD2, each matching 5 bases. Deletions cut 8 bases from V and 6 bases from J, with 20 bases between. Germline CDR1 and CDR2: MNHEY and SVGAGI. This CDR3 has 15 residues. The CDR3 is CASGPGTAGFNEQFF. The CDR3, as DNA: TGTGCCAGCGGACCCGGGACGGCGGGTTTCAATGAGCAGTTCTTC.

The V call is TRBV6-6, the J call TRBJ2-7; a weak D match, TRBD1 (6 bases). Germline assignment: CDR1 MNHNY and CDR2 SVGAGI (reference sequence). The CDR3 is made up of 14 amino acids. Trimming stripped 2 bases from V and 3 bases from J, with 11 bases between. The CDR3 sequence is CASSYVEGVYEQYF. CDR3 coding DNA: TGTGCCAGCAGTTACGTAGAGGGGGTCTACGAGCAGTACTTC.

The rearrangement links TRBV18 to TRBJ2-7; 7 bases agree with TRBD2. Per germline, CDR1 KGHSH and CDR2 LQKENI. The junction had 16 bases not matched to a gene; V was cut back by 5 bases and J by 3 bases. The CDR3 covers 17 residues. In DNA form, the CDR3 reads TGTGCCAGCTCAAGCGGGACCACGGGACTAACTCTCTACGAGCAGTACTTC. This codes for CASSSGTTGLTLYEQYF.

This sequence joins TRBV15 and TRBJ2-7; D is perhaps TRBD2 (6 bases). Trimming left V 0 bases short and J 2 bases short, with 17 bases between. The CDR3 loop spans 17 amino acids. The germline V gene has CDR1 LNHNV and CDR2 YYDKDF (reference sequence). CDR3 coding DNA: TGTGCCACCAGCAGAGATCGGAGGAGGGTGGGTACCTACGAGCAGTACTTC. Translated: CATSRDRRRVGTYEQYF.

This chain joins TRBV6-1 and TRBJ1-5; no clear D. Germline V lookup: CDR1 MNHNS, CDR2 SASEGT. Trimming took 2 bases from V and 1 from J, leaving 9 bases between them. This CDR3 comprises 15 residues. CDR3 in amino acids: CASSELQASNQPQHF. The CDR3 DNA sequence: TGTGCCAGCAGTGAACTTCAAGCAAGCAATCAGCCCCAGCATTTT.

The chain recombines TRBV5-1 with TRBJ2-4; D gene unclear. The CDR3 consists of 15 residues. The ends were cut back, 0 bases at V and 3 bases at J, with 10 bases in the middle. Germline V gene sequence: CDR1 SGHRS, CDR2 YFSETQ. Here the CDR3 DNA reads TGCGCCAGCAGCTTGGGGCAGAAACACAAAAACATTCAGTACTTC. Its protein product is CASSLGQKHKNIQYF.

Only a few counts were recorded for this clone. This chain uses TRBV9 with TRBJ1-1, with TRBD1 as a possible D gene (5 bases). The germline gives CDR1 SGDLS, CDR2 YYNGEE. Trimming pared 4 bases from V and 4 bases from J, leaving 11 bases between. The CDR3 contains 13 residues. Here the CDR3 reads CASSPRGGTEAFF. The CDR3 DNA follows: TGTGCCAGCAGCCCCCGTGGGGGCACTGAAGCTTTCTTT.

This sequence joins TRBV2 and TRBJ1-4; D ambiguous. V was clipped by 5 bases and J by 4 bases, with 11 bases between them. CDR1 is SNHLY, CDR2 FYNNEI, per germline. This CDR3 has 14 residues. CDR3 nucleotide sequence: TGTGCCAGCAGTTATACGGACCTTAATGAAAAACTGTTTTTT. Translated, it gives CASSYTDLNEKLFF.

The chain recombines TRBV20-1 with TRBJ2-4; no clear D gene. This CDR3 has 9 residues. The ends were cut back, 6 bases at V and 9 bases at J, with 6 bases in the middle. Germline V CDR1 and CDR2: DFQATT, SNEGSKA (reference sequence). The DNA of the CDR3 is TGCAGTGCCGCCCCCATTCAGTACTTC. It translates to CSAAPIQYF.